This passage covers 9 T cell receptor beta chains from one sample sequenced in a study of blood T cell repertoires in COVID-19. Data came from immunoSEQ multiplex PCR; TCRdb stores just in-frame clones and leaves some out. The sample yields 150,000 to 200,000 clones, approximately 85% seen once. Input material: peripheral blood. These receptors were obtained from a human donor with active or convalescent COVID-19. The donor label of this sample is uncertain.

The table lists this clone with a count of one. The chain's CDR3 is CACRPSSARIEQFF. For the CDR3, the DNA is TGTGCCTGCCGTCCCTCTAGCGCGCGGATTGAGCAGTTCTTC. The chain has TRBV7-9 and TRBJ2-1, with a weak D call TRBD2 (6 bases). This CDR3 has 14 residues. CDR1 SEHNR and CDR2 FQNEAQ come from the germline V gene (reference sequence). The germline V and J ends were trimmed by 11 bases and 9 bases, with 23 bases remaining between them.

The count of this clone is one. The chain recombines TRBV24-1 with TRBJ2-5; 7 nucleotides match TRBD1. Germline CDR1 and CDR2: KGHDR and SFDVKD. With V trimmed by 9 bases and J by 3 bases, 0 bases remained unmatched. The CDR3 loop spans 11 amino acids. The CDR3 sequence is CATGTEETQYF. The CDR3 coding sequence is TGTGCCACCGGGACAGAAGAGACCCAGTACTTC.

This clone was seen only a few times. The J gene is TRBJ2-1, the V gene TRBV25-1; unclear D gene. CDR1 and CDR2 (germline): MGHDK, SYGVNS. Trimming left V 2 bases short and J 10 bases short, with 12 bases between. This CDR3 has 13 residues. CDR3 sequence: CASSEPARGEQFF. The CDR3 DNA reads as TGTGCCAGCAGTGAACCCGCCCGAGGCGAGCAGTTCTTC.

The chain recombines TRBV3-1 (or the pseudogene TRBV3-2) with TRBJ1-5; 7 nucleotides match TRBD1. This CDR3 contains 17 residues. With 1 base clipped from V and 6 bases from J, the junction kept 12 bases outside the gene matches. Germline V gene data show CDR1 as LGHDT and CDR2 as YNNKEL (reference sequence). CDR3 amino acids: CASSQGQGDGARQPQHF. The DNA of the CDR3 is TGTGCCAGCAGCCAAGGGCAGGGGGACGGAGCCCGTCAGCCCCAGCATTTT.

The rearrangement links TRBV9 to TRBJ1-4; D is unresolved. CDR3 length: 15 residues. V was cut by 3 bases and J by 5 bases, with 14 bases left in between. CDR1 and CDR2 from the germline V gene are SGDLS and YYNGEE. CDR3 loop: CASSGGAGINEKLFF. For the CDR3, the DNA is TGTGCCAGCAGCGGAGGTGCCGGCATAAATGAAAAACTGTTTTTT.

The chain couples TRBV5-1 to TRBJ2-1; TRBD2 matches 7 bases. This CDR3 has 16 residues. Germline assignment: CDR1 SGHRS and CDR2 YFSETQ. V lost 3 bases and J lost 5; bases outside the gene matches: 11. The CDR3 DNA is TGCGCCAGCAGCTCGTTAGCGGGTAGGAAGGACAATGAGCAGTTCTTC. Translating gives CASSSLAGRKDNEQFF.

This clone appeared a few times. The chain links TRBV27 to TRBJ2-3; 13 bases map to TRBD2. This CDR3 is built from 17 residues. Germline loops: CDR1 MNHEY, CDR2 SMNVEV (reference sequence). Unmatched junction bases numbered 11, after V lost 5 bases and J lost 6 bases. The DNA of the CDR3 is TGTGCCAGCAGTCGACTAGCGGGAGGTCCAGACCGGGATACGCAGTATTTT. Translating gives CASSRLAGGPDRDTQYF.

V usage is TRBV5-4 and J usage is TRBJ2-7; D remains ambiguous. Per the germline V gene, CDR1 is SGHNT and CDR2 is YYREEE (reference sequence). CDR3 length: 13 amino acids. V was cut by 4 bases and J by 7 bases, with 15 bases left in between. CDR3 DNA: TGTGCCAGCAGCAGTCCTACTTACGAGGAGCAGTACTTC. It translates to CASSSPTYEEQYF.

This CDR3 is CAIRSGQFNTEAFF. CDR3 coding DNA: TGTGCCATCAGATCCGGACAGTTTAACACTGAAGCTTTCTTT. The chain couples TRBV10-3 to TRBJ1-1, with a weak D call TRBD1 (6 bases). Germline V gene lookup returns CDR1 ENHRY and CDR2 SYGVKD. The V and J ends lost 6 bases and 2 bases respectively, with 13 bases between them. CDR3 length: 14 amino acids.